This is a list of T cell receptor beta chains from one sample in a study of cytomegalovirus exposure and HLA in healthy donors. Clones were read by immunoSEQ multiplex PCR, and TCRdb kept only the in-frame ones, dropping some. The sample holds 150,000 to 200,000 clones, roughly 80% seen once. The specimen was PBMCs. The receptors here all came from a man aged 35-49 years in good health and CMV-seropositive. Each CDR3 is given with its conserved first and last residue. Each record gives: clone size, V gene, D gene, J gene, CDR3 protein, CDR3 DNA. A D gene is named only where the DNA matches it firmly. The size field is filled for only some rows; it gives once, few, many or a size class.

clone size: NA; V gene: TRBV27; D gene: NA; J gene: TRBJ1-5; CDR3 protein: CASGHQPQHF; CDR3 DNA: TGTGCCAGCGGGCACCAGCCCCAGCATTTT
clone size: NA; V gene: TRBV6-4; D gene: NA; J gene: TRBJ1-2; CDR3 protein: CASRPGELYGYTF; CDR3 DNA: TGTGCCAGCAGGCCCGGTGAGCTCTATGGCTACACCTTC
clone size: NA; V gene: TRBV7-2; D gene: TRBD2; J gene: TRBJ2-1; CDR3 protein: CASRELAGLAEQFF; CDR3 DNA: TGTGCCAGCAGAGAGCTAGCGGGGTTGGCTGAGCAGTTCTTC
clone size: NA; V gene: TRBV4-1; D gene: TRBD2; J gene: TRBJ2-2; CDR3 protein: CASSQDSGGASGELFF; CDR3 DNA: TGCGCCAGCAGCCAAGATAGCGGGGGTGCCTCCGGGGAGCTGTTTTTT
clone size: NA; V gene: TRBV2; D gene: NA; J gene: TRBJ1-2; CDR3 protein: CASSEVSRAGYTF; CDR3 DNA: TGTGCCAGCAGTGAAGTTTCAAGAGCTGGCTACACCTTC
clone size: NA; V gene: TRBV2; D gene: NA; J gene: TRBJ2-7; CDR3 protein: CASRYRGSYEQYF; CDR3 DNA: TGTGCCAGCAGATACCGAGGGTCCTACGAGCAGTACTTC
clone size: NA; V gene: TRBV9; D gene: TRBD2; J gene: TRBJ2-7; CDR3 protein: CASSFGTSGDSYEQYF; CDR3 DNA: TGTGCCAGCAGCTTTGGGACTAGCGGGGACTCCTACGAGCAGTACTTC
clone size: NA; V gene: TRBV7-9; D gene: NA; J gene: TRBJ2-3; CDR3 protein: CASSLASWGTESTDTQYF; CDR3 DNA: TGTGCCAGCAGCTTAGCGTCATGGGGGACTGAAAGCACAGATACGCAGTATTTT
clone size: NA; V gene: TRBV13; D gene: NA; J gene: TRBJ2-7; CDR3 protein: CASSDSDSRFYEQYF; CDR3 DNA: TGTGCCAGCAGCGATTCGGACAGTCGGTTCTACGAGCAGTACTTC
clone size: few; V gene: TRBV5-5; D gene: NA; J gene: TRBJ1-4; CDR3 protein: CASSEGATNEKLFF; CDR3 DNA: TGTGCCAGCAGCGAAGGGGCAACTAATGAAAAACTGTTTTTT
clone size: NA; V gene: TRBV6-5; D gene: TRBD2; J gene: TRBJ2-7; CDR3 protein: CASSLVWGGLAEQYF; CDR3 DNA: TGTGCCAGCAGCCTTGTTTGGGGGGGGTTAGCGGAGCAGTACTTC
clone size: NA; V gene: TRBV14; D gene: NA; J gene: TRBJ2-5; CDR3 protein: CASSHRGGGRGQETQYF; CDR3 DNA: TGTGCCAGCAGCCACCGAGGGGGTGGCAGGGGACAAGAGACCCAGTACTTC
clone size: NA; V gene: TRBV5-1; D gene: TRBD1; J gene: TRBJ1-3; CDR3 protein: CASSPGTAGNTIYF; CDR3 DNA: TGCGCCAGCAGCCCCGGGACAGCTGGAAACACCATATATTTT
clone size: NA; V gene: TRBV10-3; D gene: NA; J gene: TRBJ1-2; CDR3 protein: CAISESNSGYGYTF; CDR3 DNA: TGTGCCATCAGTGAGTCGAACTCCGGCTATGGCTACACCTTC
clone size: NA; V gene: TRBV19; D gene: TRBD1; J gene: TRBJ1-2; CDR3 protein: CASSTRTGSSDGYTF; CDR3 DNA: TGTGCCAGTAGTACACGGACAGGGTCCTCGGATGGCTACACCTTC
clone size: NA; V gene: TRBV4-1; D gene: NA; J gene: TRBJ1-6; CDR3 protein: CASSQARQSPLHF; CDR3 DNA: TGCGCCAGCAGCCAAGCAAGACAGTCACCCCTCCACTTT
clone size: few; V gene: TRBV11-2; D gene: TRBD1; J gene: TRBJ1-2; CDR3 protein: CASSRRGSNYGYTF; CDR3 DNA: TGTGCCAGCAGCCGCAGGGGGTCCAACTATGGCTACACCTTC
clone size: NA; V gene: TRBV30; D gene: TRBD2; J gene: TRBJ2-3; CDR3 protein: CAWSVILGLAGSYF; CDR3 DNA: TGTGCCTGGAGTGTGATCCTTGGTCTAGCGGGGTCGTATTTT
clone size: once; V gene: TRBV9; D gene: TRBD1; J gene: TRBJ2-7; CDR3 protein: CASSQGQGDYEQYF; CDR3 DNA: TGTGCCAGCAGTCAGGGACAGGGGGACTACGAGCAGTACTTC
clone size: few; V gene: TRBV13; D gene: TRBD2; J gene: TRBJ2-7; CDR3 protein: CASSSLAGPHEQYF; CDR3 DNA: TGTGCCAGCAGCTCACTAGCGGGGCCCCACGAGCAGTACTTC
clone size: once; V gene: TRBV7-9; D gene: NA; J gene: TRBJ1-4; CDR3 protein: CASSSREGQEKLFF; CDR3 DNA: TGTGCCAGCAGCTCCAGGGAAGGACAAGAAAAACTGTTTTTT
clone size: NA; V gene: TRBV4-1; D gene: TRBD1; J gene: TRBJ2-2; CDR3 protein: CASSQGRQGPSTGELFF; CDR3 DNA: TGCGCCAGCAGCCAGGGGAGACAGGGACCGAGCACCGGGGAGCTGTTTTTT
clone size: NA; V gene: TRBV28; D gene: NA; J gene: TRBJ1-2; CDR3 protein: CASSSYGYTF; CDR3 DNA: TGTGCCAGCAGCTCCTATGGCTACACCTTC
clone size: NA; V gene: TRBV6-5; D gene: NA; J gene: TRBJ2-2; CDR3 protein: CASSYLTGRDGELFF; CDR3 DNA: TGTGCCAGCAGTTACTTAACCGGACGGGATGGGGAGCTGTTTTTT
clone size: NA; V gene: TRBV5-1; D gene: TRBD2; J gene: TRBJ2-1; CDR3 protein: CASSAQGLAGGIYNEQFF; CDR3 DNA: TGCGCCAGCAGCGCACAGGGTCTGGCGGGGGGGATCTACAATGAGCAGTTCTTC
clone size: few; V gene: TRBV10-1; D gene: NA; J gene: TRBJ2-1; CDR3 protein: CASSDQGMGYNEQFF; CDR3 DNA: TGCGCCAGCAGTGACCAGGGGATGGGGTACAATGAGCAGTTCTTC
clone size: NA; V gene: TRBV27; D gene: NA; J gene: TRBJ2-3; CDR3 protein: CASSFLSDTQYF; CDR3 DNA: TGTGCCAGCAGTTTCTTATCAGATACGCAGTATTTT
clone size: NA; V gene: TRBV6-6; D gene: TRBD2; J gene: TRBJ2-5; CDR3 protein: CASSHPGLAGQETQYF; CDR3 DNA: TGTGCCAGCAGTCACCCGGGACTAGCGGGCCAAGAGACCCAGTACTTC
clone size: NA; V gene: TRBV5-1; D gene: TRBD2; J gene: TRBJ2-1; CDR3 protein: CASSLIGGGASYNEQFF; CDR3 DNA: TGCGCCAGCAGCTTGATTGGCGGGGGGGCGTCCTACAATGAGCAGTTCTTC
clone size: NA; V gene: TRBV5-6; D gene: NA; J gene: TRBJ1-1; CDR3 protein: CASSPDSYGNTEAFF; CDR3 DNA: TGTGCCAGCAGCCCTGACAGTTACGGGAACACTGAAGCTTTCTTT
clone size: once; V gene: TRBV5-1; D gene: NA; J gene: TRBJ2-7; CDR3 protein: CASSLGQLSGPYEQYF; CDR3 DNA: TGCGCCAGCAGCTTGGGCCAGTTGAGCGGGCCTTACGAGCAGTACTTC
clone size: NA; V gene: TRBV7-2; D gene: NA; J gene: TRBJ1-4; CDR3 protein: CASSLWREGNEKLFF; CDR3 DNA: TGTGCCAGCAGCTTATGGCGGGAGGGTAATGAAAAACTGTTTTTT
clone size: NA; V gene: TRBV12-5; D gene: TRBD1; J gene: TRBJ1-2; CDR3 protein: CASGLQGGFTNYGYTF; CDR3 DNA: TGTGCTAGTGGTTTGCAGGGGGGCTTTACTAACTATGGCTACACCTTC
clone size: NA; V gene: TRBV28; D gene: TRBD2; J gene: TRBJ2-5; CDR3 protein: CASSLSTGGPETQYF; CDR3 DNA: TGTGCCAGCAGTTTATCCACGGGGGGGCCCGAGACCCAGTACTTC
clone size: once; V gene: TRBV28; D gene: TRBD2; J gene: TRBJ2-3; CDR3 protein: CASREAGVSTDTQYF; CDR3 DNA: TGTGCCAGCAGGGAAGCGGGGGTTAGCACAGATACGCAGTATTTT
clone size: NA; V gene: TRBV19; D gene: TRBD1; J gene: TRBJ1-2; CDR3 protein: CAIRTGGYGYTF; CDR3 DNA: TGTGCCATCAGGACAGGGGGCTATGGCTACACCTTC
clone size: NA; V gene: TRBV5-1; D gene: TRBD1; J gene: TRBJ2-5; CDR3 protein: CASSQQGSQETQYF; CDR3 DNA: TGCGCCAGCAGCCAACAGGGGTCCCAAGAGACCCAGTACTTC
clone size: few; V gene: TRBV5-6; D gene: NA; J gene: TRBJ1-5; CDR3 protein: CASSISTPYGNQPQHF; CDR3 DNA: TGTGCCAGCAGCATATCGACACCGTATGGAAATCAGCCCCAGCATTTT
clone size: NA; V gene: TRBV27; D gene: TRBD1; J gene: TRBJ1-2; CDR3 protein: CASSLGQAFAGYTF; CDR3 DNA: TGTGCCAGCAGTCTGGGACAGGCTTTTGCAGGCTACACCTTC
clone size: NA; V gene: TRBV7-6; D gene: TRBD2; J gene: TRBJ2-3; CDR3 protein: CASSSRGTSGDTDTQYF; CDR3 DNA: TGTGCCAGCAGCTCTCGGGGGACTAGTGGGGACACAGATACGCAGTATTTT
clone size: NA; V gene: TRBV2; D gene: TRBD1; J gene: TRBJ1-5; CDR3 protein: CASSEAISGTGFYFSLGQPQHF; CDR3 DNA: TGTGCCAGCAGTGAAGCCATCAGTGGGACAGGGTTCTATTTCTCTCTGGGTCAGCCCCAGCATTTT
clone size: once; V gene: TRBV4-1; D gene: TRBD1; J gene: TRBJ2-7; CDR3 protein: CASSQDHETGVSYEQYF; CDR3 DNA: TGCGCCAGCAGCCAAGATCACGAGACAGGGGTCTCCTACGAGCAGTACTTC
clone size: NA; V gene: TRBV29-1; D gene: TRBD1; J gene: TRBJ1-1; CDR3 protein: CSVEYRGGTEAFF; CDR3 DNA: TGCAGCGTTGAGTACAGGGGCGGGACTGAAGCTTTCTTT
clone size: NA; V gene: TRBV10-3; D gene: TRBD2; J gene: TRBJ2-3; CDR3 protein: CAIKSGGGDTQYF; CDR3 DNA: TGTGCCATAAAATCGGGGGGAGGAGATACGCAGTATTTT
clone size: NA; V gene: TRBV5-4; D gene: NA; J gene: TRBJ2-7; CDR3 protein: CASSLDTSYEQYF; CDR3 DNA: TGTGCCAGCAGCTTGGACACCTCCTACGAGCAGTACTTC
clone size: NA; V gene: TRBV5-4; D gene: NA; J gene: TRBJ1-2; CDR3 protein: CASSGIRDTDYGYTF; CDR3 DNA: TGTGCCAGCAGCGGAATCCGGGACACCGACTATGGCTACACCTTC
clone size: NA; V gene: TRBV6-5; D gene: NA; J gene: TRBJ2-5; CDR3 protein: CASSYSGQTRETQYF; CDR3 DNA: TGTGCCAGCAGTTACTCGGGGCAGACGAGAGAGACCCAGTACTTC
clone size: NA; V gene: TRBV7-2; D gene: TRBD1; J gene: TRBJ1-2; CDR3 protein: CASMIRQGRYGYTF; CDR3 DNA: TGTGCCAGCATGATCAGACAGGGTCGATATGGCTACACCTTC
clone size: NA; V gene: TRBV6-1; D gene: NA; J gene: TRBJ1-3; CDR3 protein: CASSAGWSGNTIYF; CDR3 DNA: TGTGCCAGCAGTGCGGGGTGGAGTGGAAACACCATATATTTT
clone size: NA; V gene: TRBV4-2; D gene: TRBD2; J gene: TRBJ2-1; CDR3 protein: CASSQSGDTGGRSEQFF; CDR3 DNA: TGTGCCAGCAGCCAATCGGGGGATACGGGGGGGCGGAGTGAGCAGTTCTTC
clone size: NA; V gene: TRBV2; D gene: NA; J gene: TRBJ1-2; CDR3 protein: CASITGGDYGYTF; CDR3 DNA: TGTGCCAGCATTACGGGCGGGGACTATGGCTACACCTTC
clone size: NA; V gene: TRBV7-9; D gene: TRBD2; J gene: TRBJ2-5; CDR3 protein: CASSSWGLAGQETQYF; CDR3 DNA: TGTGCCAGCAGCTCCTGGGGACTAGCGGGACAAGAGACCCAGTACTTC
clone size: NA; V gene: TRBV7-2; D gene: NA; J gene: TRBJ1-4; CDR3 protein: CASSLGPTNEKLFF; CDR3 DNA: TGTGCCAGCAGCTTGGGGCCAACTAATGAAAAACTGTTTTTT
clone size: NA; V gene: TRBV9; D gene: TRBD2; J gene: TRBJ2-1; CDR3 protein: CASSVPTSGGADEQFF; CDR3 DNA: TGTGCCAGCAGCGTGCCGACTAGCGGGGGGGCGGATGAGCAGTTCTTC
clone size: NA; V gene: TRBV6-5; D gene: TRBD1; J gene: TRBJ1-2; CDR3 protein: CASSYADRGRGYTF; CDR3 DNA: TGTGCCAGCAGTTACGCGGACAGGGGGCGAGGCTACACCTTC
clone size: NA; V gene: TRBV12-5; D gene: TRBD1; J gene: TRBJ1-5; CDR3 protein: CASGRTGGTSNQPQHF; CDR3 DNA: TGTGCTAGTGGCCGGACAGGGGGCACGAGCAATCAGCCCCAGCATTTT
clone size: NA; V gene: TRBV7-2; D gene: NA; J gene: TRBJ2-1; CDR3 protein: CASSLSSGSYNEQFF; CDR3 DNA: TGTGCCAGCAGCTTAAGTAGCGGATCCTACAATGAGCAGTTCTTC
clone size: NA; V gene: TRBV6-4; D gene: TRBD2; J gene: TRBJ2-1; CDR3 protein: CASSDSSGGGANEQFF; CDR3 DNA: TGTGCCAGCAGTGACTCGAGCGGGGGGGGTGCCAATGAGCAGTTCTTC
clone size: NA; V gene: TRBV30; D gene: TRBD1; J gene: TRBJ2-2; CDR3 protein: CAWNPRQGPYTGELFF; CDR3 DNA: TGTGCCTGGAACCCCCGACAGGGGCCCTACACCGGGGAGCTGTTTTTT